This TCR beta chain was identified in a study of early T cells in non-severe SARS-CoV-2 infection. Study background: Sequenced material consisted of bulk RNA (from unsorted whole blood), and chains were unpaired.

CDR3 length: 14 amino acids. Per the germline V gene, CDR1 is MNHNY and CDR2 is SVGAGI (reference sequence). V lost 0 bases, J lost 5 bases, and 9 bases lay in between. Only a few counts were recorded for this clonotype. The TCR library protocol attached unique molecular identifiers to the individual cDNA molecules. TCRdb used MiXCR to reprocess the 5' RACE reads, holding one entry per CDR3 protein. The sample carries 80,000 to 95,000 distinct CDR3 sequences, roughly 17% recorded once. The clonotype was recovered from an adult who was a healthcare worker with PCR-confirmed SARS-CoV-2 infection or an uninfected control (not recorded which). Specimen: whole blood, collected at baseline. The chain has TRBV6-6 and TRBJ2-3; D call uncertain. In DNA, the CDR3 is TGTGCCAGCAGTTACTCTGTTGGCCTAGATACGCAGTATTTT. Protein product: CASSYSVGLDTQYF.